Below are 19 T cell receptor beta chains sequenced from a single sample in a study of blood T cell repertoires in COVID-19. The repertoire was sequenced with immunoSEQ multiplex PCR; TCRdb's copy has only in-frame clones and lacks some. Seen here are 300,000 to 450,000 clones, around 87% observed once, and the top ten hold approximately 1.2%. The specimen sequenced was PBMCs or T cells enriched from blood (not recorded which). The origin of the receptors is a man aged 25 to 45 who had recovered from COVID-19.

Only one count was recorded for this clone. The V call is TRBV19, the J call TRBJ1-5; TRBD1 matches 8 bases. J was trimmed by 7 bases and V by 2 bases; bases with no gene match: 10. CDR1 is LNHDA, CDR2 SQIVND, per germline (reference sequence). CDR3 length equals 16 residues. The CDR3 is CASSITGTGGRQPQHF. CDR3 nucleotides: TGTGCCAGTAGTATAACCGGGACAGGAGGGAGACAGCCCCAGCATTTT.

J is TRBJ1-2 and V is TRBV2; D is possibly TRBD1 (6 bases). V was clipped by 11 bases and J by 3 bases, with 16 bases between them. CDR1 is SNHLY and CDR2 is FYNNEI in the germline V gene. The CDR3 covers 13 residues. CDR3 bases: TGTGCCCCGGGGGGGGCGCTTGACTATGGCTACACCTTC. Protein product: CAPGGALDYGYTF.

The CDR3 DNA follows: TGTGCCAGCAGCTTCGGGGGTGGGACCTACGAGCAGTACTTC. Its translation: CASSFGGGTYEQYF. This rearrangement joins TRBV11-1 to TRBJ2-7; D may be TRBD2 (6 bases). Germline CDR1 SGHAT, CDR2 FQDESV (reference sequence). The CDR3 consists of 14 residues. Trimming shortened V by 3 bases and J by 2 bases, and 11 bases separated the two germline ends.

The chain couples TRBV14 to TRBJ2-5, with D unresolved. The CDR3 length is 15 residues. The germline V gene encodes CDR1 SGHDN and CDR2 FVKESK. Trimming took 2 bases from V and 5 from J, leaving 15 bases between them. CDR3 sequence: CASSQLRPLEETQYF. CDR3 DNA sequence: TGTGCCAGCAGCCAACTTCGACCTTTGGAGGAGACCCAGTACTTC. The full variable domain, its missing parts supplied by reference TRBV14 and TRBJ2-5, is EAGVTQFPSHSVIEKGQTVTLRCDPISGHDNLYWYRRVMGKEIKFLLHFVKESKQDESGMPNNRFLAERTGGTYSTLKVQPAELEDSGVYFCASSQLRPLEETQYFGPGTRLLVL.

The chain carries TRBV6-5 and TRBJ2-3, with 8 bases lining up with TRBD2. The junction had 6 bases not matched to a gene; V was cut back by 7 bases and J by 0 bases. Looked up from germline, CDR1 is MNHEY and CDR2 is SVGAGI. This CDR3 comprises 15 residues. The CDR3 DNA sequence: TGTGCCAGCACCCGACTAGCGACCAGCACAGATACGCAGTATTTT. Translated, it gives CASTRLATSTDTQYF.

V and J are TRBV10-3 and TRBJ1-5, with 7 bases fitting TRBD1. J lost 0 bases, V lost 10 bases, and 12 bases had no gene match. Germline CDR1 is ENHRY and CDR2 is SYGVKD. The CDR3 consists of 16 residues. CDR3 residues: CATGTGTEFSNQPQHF. The CDR3, as DNA: TGTGCCACGGGAACGGGGACAGAGTTTAGCAATCAGCCCCAGCATTTT.

This sequence joins TRBV28 and TRBJ1-1, with D perhaps matching TRBD1 (5 bases). The V end lost 5 bases, the J end lost 0 bases, and 13 bases lay between the germline ends. Germline CDR1 MDHEN, CDR2 SYDVKM. CDR3 length equals 15 residues. The CDR3: CASSKPGLLNTEAFF. CDR3 in DNA: TGTGCCAGCAGTAAACCGGGACTCTTGAACACTGAAGCTTTCTTT.

The chain links TRBV5-1 to TRBJ1-3; D is perhaps TRBD1 (6 bases). The germline gives CDR1 SGHRS, CDR2 YFSETQ. V was trimmed by 5 bases and J by 0 bases, leaving 9 bases between them. This CDR3 comprises 14 residues. Here the CDR3 reads CASRETGSGNTIYF. The CDR3, as DNA: TGCGCCAGCAGGGAGACAGGCTCTGGAAACACCATATATTTT.

The V and J genes are TRBV7-9 and TRBJ1-2; no firm D call. This CDR3 is 14 amino acids long. Trimming took off 2 bases at V and 7 bases at J, with 14 bases between the two ends. Germline V gene lookup returns CDR1 SEHNR and CDR2 FQNEAQ (reference sequence). This chain's CDR3 is CASSLLPSPSGYTF. In DNA, the CDR3 is TGTGCCAGCAGCTTATTACCCTCACCCAGTGGCTACACCTTC.

The chain joins TRBV24-1 to TRBJ2-1; D unresolved. Germline V lookup: CDR1 KGHDR, CDR2 SFDVKD. The length of the CDR3 is 14 residues. Trimming cost V 3 bases and J 4 bases, with 9 bases left between them. CDR3 region: CATSDPRVYNEQFF. In nucleotides, the CDR3 is TGTGCCACCAGTGATCCACGGGTTTACAATGAGCAGTTCTTC.

The J gene is TRBJ1-1, the V gene TRBV3-1 (or the pseudogene TRBV3-2); the D gene is possibly TRBD1 (5 bases). CDR3 size: 14 residues. CDR1 and CDR2 from the germline V gene are LGHDT and YNNKEL (reference sequence). Trimming removed 6 bases at V and 4 bases at J, with 15 bases between. Here the CDR3 reads CASRPGLWSTEAFF. DNA of the CDR3: TGTGCCAGCAGGCCGGGACTTTGGAGCACTGAAGCTTTCTTT.

The chain combines TRBV5-6 with TRBJ2-7; D might be TRBD1 (5 bases). V shed 4 bases and J shed 2 bases, with 10 bases lying between them. The CDR3 extends over 13 amino acids. CDR1 SGHDT and CDR2 YYEEEE come from the germline V gene. This chain's CDR3 is CASSGAVPYEQYF. The CDR3 DNA is TGTGCCAGCAGCGGGGCAGTTCCCTACGAGCAGTACTTC.

The chain combines TRBV11-3 with TRBJ2-5; 10 nucleotides match TRBD2. CDR3 length: 16 amino acids. CDR1 and CDR2 from the germline V gene are SGHNT and YENEEA. The ends lost 5 bases at V and 5 bases at J; junction bases unmatched: 11. CDR3 in amino acids: CASSNRGTAGGETQYF. DNA for the CDR3: TGTGCCAGCAGCAACCGGGGGACAGCGGGAGGGGAGACCCAGTACTTC.

This sequence joins TRBV27 and TRBJ1-2; a weak D match, TRBD1 (5 bases). Germline CDR1 reads MNHEY; CDR2 reads SMNVEV (reference sequence). The ends were cut back, 0 bases at V and 7 bases at J, with 12 bases in the middle. The CDR3 has 14 residues. The CDR3 spells CASSLSGGIAGYTF. The CDR3 DNA reads as TGTGCCAGCAGTTTATCGGGGGGTATCGCTGGCTACACCTTC.

The genes are TRBV11-2 and TRBJ2-1; tentative D call: TRBD2 (6 bases). The germline V and J ends were trimmed by 4 bases and 10 bases, with 14 bases remaining between them. This CDR3 is 13 amino acids long. Germline V gives CDR1 SGHAT, CDR2 FQNNGV. This CDR3 is CASSSFDGGEQFF. CDR3 nucleotides: TGTGCCAGCAGCTCTTTTGATGGGGGGGAGCAGTTCTTC.

CDR3 sequence reads: CASSLRTGTGNTIYF. CDR3 DNA sequence: TGCGCCAGCAGCTTAAGGACAGGGACTGGAAACACCATATATTTT. The chain combines TRBV5-1 with TRBJ1-3; 8 bases align to TRBD1. Germline CDR1 SGHRS, CDR2 YFSETQ. Trimming at V came to 2 bases and at J to 2 bases, leaving 3 bases not matched to a gene. CDR3 length equals 15 residues.

The CDR3 loop reads CASSLRKGAGLGTDTQYF. For the CDR3, the DNA is TGTGCCAGCAGCTTGAGAAAGGGAGCGGGGTTGGGGACAGATACGCAGTATTTT. This rearrangement joins TRBV5-4 to TRBJ2-3; 7 positions agree with TRBD2. V lost 1 base to trimming and J lost 3 bases; unmatched junction nucleotides: 14. This CDR3 has 18 amino acids. Germline lookup yields CDR1 SGHNT and CDR2 YYREEE (reference sequence). Together with reference TRBV5-4 and TRBJ2-3, the CDR3 gives the full variable domain: ETGVTQSPTHLIKTRGQQVTLRCSSQSGHNTVSWYQQALGQGPQFIFQYYREEENGRGNFPPRFSGLQFPNYSSELNVNALELDDSALYLCASSLRKGAGLGTDTQYFGPGTRLTVL.

The chain recombines TRBV7-2 with TRBJ1-3; 7 bases agree with TRBD1. Germline V CDR1 and CDR2: SGHTA, FQGNSA. The CDR3 runs 13 residues. The V segment lost 7 bases and the J segment 3 bases; nucleotides outside the gene matches: 3. CDR3 coding DNA: TGTGCCAGCACAGGGGGAGGTGGAAACACCATATATTTT. Translation: CASTGGGGNTIYF. Looking up the rest from reference TRBV7-2 and TRBJ1-3 gives the full variable domain: GAGVSQSPSNKVTEKGKDVELRCDPISGHTALYWYRQSLGQGLEFLIYFQGNSAPDKSGLPSDRFSAERTGGSVSTLTIQRTQQEDSAVYLCASTGGGGNTIYFGEGSWLTVV.

The chain links TRBV6-5 to TRBJ1-4; D is undetermined. The V end lost 7 bases, the J end lost 7 bases, and 19 bases lay between the germline ends. The CDR3 length is 15 residues. Looked up from germline, CDR1 is MNHEY and CDR2 is SVGAGI. Here the CDR3 reads CASKPSVGRGEKLFF. The CDR3 coding sequence is TGTGCCAGCAAGCCCTCAGTGGGTCGAGGTGAAAAACTGTTTTTT.